This T cell receptor (beta chain) derives from a study of read filtering for tumor transcriptome and immune sequencing. About the research overall: The cohort had over 16 men and approximately 13 women aged roughly 40 to 80, mean around 63 years.

From approximately 400 ng of RNA, a library with molecular barcoded alpha/delta and beta/gamma adaptors was made. TCRdb re-called the reads with MiXCR, one entry per CDR3 protein. The profile shows around 130,000 distinct CDR3 sequences, about 12% of them singletons. CDR3 length: 15 residues. Germline V CDR1 and CDR2: SGHRS, YFSETQ. Deletions cut 0 bases from V and 0 bases from J, with 8 bases between. This clonotype has ten or more counts. Its antigen is not known. Findings of the study overall: Roughly 82% of IR-seq clonotypes had a single read, yet these held about 3.6% of reads. Correlation between methods rose after single-read clonotypes were removed. The sorted CD138-negative fraction was a mixed bone marrow immune population, not purified T cells.

The source material was a population of CD138-negative cells sorted from bone marrow. The chain is built from TRBV5-1 and TRBJ2-3; D gene uncertain. This TCR derives from a donor aged 40 or over with multiple myeloma. The CDR3 here is CASSLVGSSTDTQYF. Here the CDR3 DNA reads TGCGCCAGCAGCTTGGTGGGGTCCAGCACAGATACGCAGTATTTT.